This is a list of T cell receptor beta chains from one sample in a study of T cells in Graves' hyperthyroidism and ophthalmopathy. TCRdb called the multiplex PCR reads again in MiXCR, with one record for every CDR3 protein. This sample has 700,000 to 850,000 distinct CDR3 sequences, with under 45% found just once. Sequenced input: blood. The source of these receptors is a woman in her forties with Graves' hyperthyroidism. Both conserved end residues are part of each CDR3. D genes are given only for firm matches. For some rows the clone size is stated as once, few or many, or as a class when expanded; others skip it.

TRBD2	NA	TRBV7-8	TRBJ2-7	TGTGCCAGCAGTCAAATCCCGGGACTAGCGGGAACCAGCTCCTACGAGCAGTACTTC	CASSQIPGLAGTSSYEQYF
NA	many	TRBV10-3	TRBJ1-3	TGTGCCATCAGCCCAGGACAAAACTCTGGAAACACCATATATTTT	CAISPGQNSGNTIYF
NA	many	TRBV29-1	TRBJ1-3	TGCAGCGTTGGCGGTGATGATTTGGGGGGCCTAGGAAACACCATATATTTT	CSVGGDDLGGLGNTIYF
NA	few	TRBV6-5	TRBJ1-1	TGTGCCAGCAGTTCTCGGGGCAGTTCAAACACTGAAGCTTTCTTT	CASSSRGSSNTEAFF
NA	few	TRBV5-1	TRBJ1-1	TGCGCCAGCAGCTTGGTCAGGGGTTTCACTGAAGCTTTCTTT	CASSLVRGFTEAFF
TRBD1	many	TRBV4-3	TRBJ2-5	TGCGCCAGCAGCCAGGCCGTCAGGACAGGGGGCGCAGAGACCCAGTACTTC	CASSQAVRTGGAETQYF
NA	many	TRBV10-2	TRBJ2-7	TGCGCCAGCAGCTACCGGGACGGTGAGTTCAGGCAGTACTTC	CASSYRDGEFRQYF
NA	NA	TRBV7-2	TRBJ1-3	TGTGCCAGCAGCTTAGGTGGGACACTCTCTGGAAACACCATATATTTT	CASSLGGTLSGNTIYF
NA	many	TRBV20-1	TRBJ1-2	TGCAGTGCTCCGAACAACAGACAGAACTATGGCTACACCTTC	CSAPNNRQNYGYTF
NA	NA	TRBV24-1	TRBJ1-2	TGTGCCACCGGGACCAGGGATGGCTACACCTTC	CATGTRDGYTF
TRBD1	few	TRBV24-1	TRBJ2-7	TGTGCCAGCAGTCTCTCCTTTCCACGCAACAGGGGGTCCTACGAGCAGTACTTC	CASSLSFPRNRGSYEQYF
NA	few	TRBV4-1	TRBJ1-6	TGCGCCAGCAGCCAAGGTCCAGGGATCAAGTCACCCCTCCACTTT	CASSQGPGIKSPLHF
NA	NA	TRBV24-1	TRBJ2-7	TGTGCCTGGAGTGTCTCGGGGGTCGAGCAGTACTTC	CAWSVSGVEQYF
NA	NA	TRBV3-1	TRBJ2-2	TGTGCCAGCAGCCAAGTTGAGGGGGAGCTGTTTTTT	CASSQVEGELFF
NA	NA	TRBV9	TRBJ1-2	TGTGCCAGCAGCGTAGAGGGGACGGGGGTTTTTGGCTACACCTTC	CASSVEGTGVFGYTF
TRBD1	NA	TRBV7-8	TRBJ1-1	TGTGCCAGCAGCTTAGGAGACAGGGGTGTTAGCACTGAAGCTTTCTTT	CASSLGDRGVSTEAFF
NA	many	TRBV20-1	TRBJ1-1	TGCAGTGCCAGCGACCCACGGGCAGAAGCTTTCTTT	CSASDPRAEAFF
TRBD1	many	TRBV7-9	TRBJ1-6	TGTGCCAGCAGCCCCATGGGGACAGGGGGATCACCCCTCCACTTT	CASSPMGTGGSPLHF
TRBD2	many	TRBV7-9	TRBJ2-7	TGTGCCAGCAGCCCCCGGGGCGGGGGGCAATACGAGCAGTACTTC	CASSPRGGGQYEQYF
TRBD1	many	TRBV10-3	TRBJ1-1	TGTGCCATCAGCAGGGGGCGGGACACTGAAGCTTTCTTT	CAISRGRDTEAFF
TRBD2	few	TRBV4-3	TRBJ2-7	TGCGCCAGCAGCCAACGGACTAGCGGGAGTTTCAACGAGCAGTACTTC	CASSQRTSGSFNEQYF
NA	NA	TRBV7-2	TRBJ1-1	TGTGCCAGCAGCTTAGCCGGTCAGCGTGGGAGTTTAGGCACTGAAGCTTTCTTT	CASSLAGQRGSLGTEAFF
TRBD2	once	TRBV15	TRBJ2-7	TGTGCCACCAGCAGCTTAGTTCGGCTAGCGGGAGGCGAGCAGTACTTC	CATSSLVRLAGGEQYF
TRBD1	many	TRBV11-2	TRBJ1-1	TGTGCCAGCAGCTTTACAGGGGTGGGCACTGAAGCTTTCTTT	CASSFTGVGTEAFF
NA	many	TRBV7-8	TRBJ2-5	TGTGCCAGCAGCTTAGGGTGGGCAGGACAAGAGACCCAGTACTTC	CASSLGWAGQETQYF
NA	NA	TRBV12-3/TRBV12-4	TRBJ2-5	TGTGCCAGCAGTTTAGGCGCCAGAAAAGAGACCCAGTACTTC	CASSLGARKETQYF
TRBD1	few	TRBV7-3	TRBJ2-6	TGCGCCAGCAGCCAAGGAGGGACAGGGTCTGGGGCCAACGTCCTGACTTTC	CASSQGGTGSGANVLTF
NA	NA	TRBV6-1	TRBJ2-2	TGTGCCAGCAGTGACGTAGGGGCCAGGGGGGAGCTGTTTTTT	CASSDVGARGELFF
NA	many	TRBV20-1	TRBJ1-2	TGCAGTGCGGACAGTTCCAACTATGGCTACACCTTC	CSADSSNYGYTF
TRBD1	few	TRBV2	TRBJ1-1	TGTGCCAGCAGTGGGAAAACAGGGGGTGTTAGAGCTTTCTTT	CASSGKTGGVRAFF
TRBD2	few	TRBV6-2/TRBV6-3	TRBJ2-7	TGTGCCAGCAGTCCGGGACTAGTGGGGGTCTCCGAGCAGTACTTC	CASSPGLVGVSEQYF
NA	NA	TRBV9	TRBJ1-2	TGTGCCAGCAGCGCCTCCAGGGAGGGCTACACCTTC	CASSASREGYTF
NA	NA	TRBV4-3	TRBJ2-7	TGCGCCAGCAGCCAAGAGTCCGAGGGTCCCGAGCAGTACTTC	CASSQESEGPEQYF
TRBD1	few	TRBV20-1	TRBJ1-4	TGCAGTGCCCCCAGGACAGGGGGCGTTCGAAAACTGTTTTTT	CSAPRTGGVRKLFF
TRBD2	NA	TRBV9	TRBJ2-7	TGTGCCAGCAGCGTAAACGCGGGGGGTAGGGGAGAGCAGTACTTC	CASSVNAGGRGEQYF
TRBD1	NA	TRBV12-3/TRBV12-4	TRBJ1-2	TGTGCCAGCAGGTCTGCCGGGACAGGGGGCTACACCTTC	CASRSAGTGGYTF
TRBD1	NA	TRBV5-1	TRBJ1-2	TGTGCCAGCAGCTTAGGACAGGGAGAGGACTATGGCTACACCTTC	CASSLGQGEDYGYTF